The 24 T cell receptor beta chains given below trace back to one sample, sequenced in a study of blood T cell repertoires in COVID-19. The method was immunoSEQ multiplex PCR; TCRdb's version includes in-frame clones alone and lacks a portion of them. The sample consists of 130,000 to 150,000 clones, 88% of them appearing once. What was sequenced was peripheral blood. The receptors were gathered from a human donor in a cohort sampled during active COVID-19.

The chain is built from TRBV18 and TRBJ1-6, with TRBD1 as a possible D gene (6 bases). Deletions cut 5 bases from V and 0 bases from J, with 11 bases between. The CDR3 spans 16 residues. Germline CDR1 is KGHSH and CDR2 is LQKENI. The CDR3 nucleotides are TGTGCCAGCTCATTAGGACAGAGCTCCTATAATTCACCCCTCCACTTT. The encoded protein is CASSLGQSSYNSPLHF.

The V and J genes are TRBV27 and TRBJ2-5, with 9 nucleotides matching TRBD1. Germline CDR1 is MNHEY and CDR2 is SMNVEV (reference sequence). V shed 4 bases, J shed 2 bases, and the junction held 2 bases outside the gene matches. The CDR3 sequence is 14 residues long. The CDR3 region is CASSSGTGQETQYF. DNA for the CDR3: TGTGCCAGCAGTTCCGGGACAGGGCAAGAGACCCAGTACTTC.

The chain has TRBV4-2 and TRBJ1-6; no definite D call. The CDR3 runs to 16 residues. Germline values: CDR1 LGHNA, CDR2 YNFKEQ. Trimming stripped 0 bases from V and 7 bases from J, with 13 bases between. The CDR3 loop is CASSQDLAGSNSPLHF. The DNA for the CDR3 is TGTGCCAGCAGCCAAGATCTCGCCGGGAGCAATTCACCCCTCCACTTT.

The V call is TRBV5-1, the J call TRBJ2-3; D is undetermined. The ends were cut back, 0 bases at V and 4 bases at J, with 15 bases in the middle. The CDR3 length is 16 residues. The germline gives CDR1 SGHRS, CDR2 YFSETQ. Written as DNA, the CDR3 is TGCGCCAGCAGCTTGGGGAACCTCCTGGGCTCAGATACGCAGTATTTT. It is translated as CASSLGNLLGSDTQYF.

The V gene is TRBV7-9, the J gene TRBJ1-2, with D possibly TRBD1 on 5 matching bases. CDR1 and CDR2 from the germline V gene are SEHNR and FQNEAQ (reference sequence). This CDR3 comprises 13 residues. Deletions cut 5 bases from V and 4 bases from J, with 11 bases between. CDR3 loop: CASSDRWGYGYTF. For the CDR3, the DNA is TGTGCCAGCAGCGACAGATGGGGCTATGGCTACACCTTC.

This sequence joins TRBV19 and TRBJ2-3; 7 bases map to TRBD1. Germline V CDR1 and CDR2: LNHDA, SQIVND (reference sequence). This CDR3 region has 17 residues. V was clipped by 1 base and J by 2 bases; unmatched bases: 9. The CDR3 region has the DNA TGTGCCAGTAGTATAGGACCACCGGGACAGCCCACAGATACGCAGTATTTT. Encoded protein: CASSIGPPGQPTDTQYF.

The chain combines TRBV2 with TRBJ2-1; D is unclear. This CDR3 is built from 11 residues. The V end was cut by 4 bases, the J end by 10 bases, with 8 bases between. The germline CDR1 and CDR2 sequences are SNHLY and FYNNEI. This chain's CDR3 is CASSALQEQFF. In nucleotides, the CDR3 is TGTGCCAGCAGTGCTTTACAGGAGCAGTTCTTC.

The CDR3 nucleotides are TGTGCCTACGCTAATCAGGGGTATCAGCCCCAGCATTTT. This gives the protein CAYANQGYQPQHF. This chain links TRBV30 with TRBJ1-5; perhaps TRBD1 as D (6 bases). The V gene lost 7 bases and the J gene lost 5 bases, with 15 bases spanning the gap. Germline assignment: CDR1 GTSNPN and CDR2 SVGIG (reference sequence). The CDR3 length is 13 residues.

A few counts support this clone. The chain has TRBV6-5 and TRBJ1-2; D perhaps matches TRBD1 (5 bases). V shed 4 bases and J shed 8 bases, with 14 bases lying between them. In germline, CDR1 is MNHEY, CDR2 SVGAGI. The CDR3 consists of 13 residues. The DNA for the CDR3 is TGTGCCAGCAGTTTGATGGAGGGGATGGGCTACACCTTC. It is translated as CASSLMEGMGYTF.

In nucleotides, the CDR3 is TGTGCCAGCAGCCTAACGAGGACAGGGGGCACTGAAGCTTTCTTT. This encodes CASSLTRTGGTEAFF. The chain couples TRBV11-2 to TRBJ1-1, with 10 bases aligning to TRBD1. With V trimmed by 5 bases and J by 4 bases, 7 bases remained unmatched. Germline V gives CDR1 SGHAT, CDR2 FQNNGV. The CDR3 contains 15 residues.

The chain links TRBV19 to TRBJ2-1; 8 bases are a match to TRBD2. CDR1 and CDR2 (germline): LNHDA, SQIVND (reference sequence). This CDR3 spans 12 amino acids. V shed 5 bases, J shed 12 bases, and the junction held 6 bases outside the gene matches. CDR3 nucleotide sequence: TGTGCCAGTAGTCCGGGGGGGGTAGGGCAGTTCTTC. This codes for CASSPGGVGQFF. Together with reference TRBV19 and TRBJ2-1, the CDR3 gives the full variable domain: DGGITQSPKYLFRKEGQNVTLSCEQNLNHDAMYWYRQDPGQGLRLIYYSQIVNDFQKGDIAEGYSVSREKKESFPLTVTSAQKNPTAFYLCASSPGGVGQFFGPGTRLTVL.

J is TRBJ2-1 and V is TRBV2; 10 bases align to TRBD2. J was trimmed by 4 bases and V by 1 base; bases with no gene match: 1. The CDR3 consists of 15 residues. Germline-derived CDR1 and CDR2 are SNHLY and FYNNEI. The CDR3 nucleotides are TGTGCCAGCAGTGAAGGGACTAGCGGATACAATGAGCAGTTCTTC. Translated, it gives CASSEGTSGYNEQFF.

This clone was recorded only once. V is TRBV15 and J is TRBJ1-5; D not certain. Trimming took 1 base from V and 0 from J, leaving 13 bases between them. Germline V CDR1 and CDR2: LNHNV, YYDKDF (reference sequence). This CDR3 spans 17 amino acids. CDR3 bases: TGTGCCACCAGCAGAGCTTTAGGTGACTATAGCAATCAGCCCCAGCATTTT. It codes for CATSRALGDYSNQPQHF. The variable domain in full, completed from reference TRBV15 and TRBJ1-5, reads DAMVIQNPRYQVTQFGKPVTLSCSQTLNHNVMYWYQQKSSQAPKLLFHYYDKDFNNEADTPDNFQSRRPNTSFCFLDIRSPGLGDTAMYLCATSRALGDYSNQPQHFGDGTRLSIL.

This clone was observed many times. This chain joins TRBV5-6 and TRBJ2-1; TRBD2 aligns across 7 bases. Germline V gene data show CDR1 as SGHDT and CDR2 as YYEEEE. This CDR3 has 13 amino acids. The V gene end was trimmed by 5 bases and the J gene end by 7 bases; junction bases not matched to a gene: 6. The CDR3 nucleotides read TGTGCCAGCAGTGCGGGGGTGGGGAATGAGCAGTTCTTC. Translated: CASSAGVGNEQFF.

The J gene is TRBJ2-7, the V gene TRBV6-2 or TRBV6-3; 7 bases align to TRBD2. Germline loops: CDR1 MNHEY, CDR2 SVGEGT. This CDR3 is 16 amino acids long. V lost 2 bases to trimming and J lost 1 base; unmatched junction nucleotides: 8. The CDR3 region is CASSYAETSASYEQYF. The CDR3 region has the DNA TGTGCCAGCAGTTACGCCGAAACTAGCGCATCCTACGAGCAGTACTTC.

The rearrangement joins TRBV15 to TRBJ1-2, with D possibly matching TRBD1 (5 bases). V lost 1 base to trimming and J lost 3 bases, with 9 bases between them. The germline gives CDR1 LNHNV, CDR2 YYDKDF (reference sequence). The CDR3 is 14 residues long. The DNA of the CDR3 is TGTGCCACCAGCAGAGGGGGCACGGACTATGGCTACACCTTC. Amino acids: CATSRGGTDYGYTF.

CDR3 sequence (DNA): TGTGCCAGCACGGACAGGGGTTACGAGCAGTACTTC. Residues: CASTDRGYEQYF. V is TRBV28 and J is TRBJ2-7; TRBD1 matches 9 bases. Germline lookup yields CDR1 MDHEN and CDR2 SYDVKM. V trimming: 7 bases; J trimming: 4 bases; junction bases outside the gene matches: 2. This CDR3 region has 12 residues.

The chain uses TRBV6-5 and TRBJ2-7; possibly TRBD2 for D (5 bases). Trimming cost V 7 bases and J 2 bases, with 12 bases left between them. The CDR3 length is 13 residues. The germline V gene encodes CDR1 MNHEY and CDR2 SVGAGI. This CDR3 reads CASNERGTYEQYF. The DNA of the CDR3 is TGTGCCAGCAACGAACGAGGGACCTACGAGCAGTACTTC.

For the CDR3, the DNA is TGTGCCAGCAGCACAGCTAGCGGGAGGGCGGGAGATACGCAGTATTTT. The encoded protein is CASSTASGRAGDTQYF. The gene calls are TRBV7-2 and TRBJ2-3; 12 nucleotides match TRBD2. Germline V gives CDR1 SGHTA, CDR2 FQGNSA. With V trimmed by 5 bases and J by 5 bases, 8 bases remained unmatched. The length of the CDR3 is 16 residues.

Written as DNA, the CDR3 is TGTGCCAGCAGCTTTTTTGCGGGGGCCGAGGAGACCCAGTACTTC. Its translation: CASSFFAGAEETQYF. The chain recombines TRBV7-6 with TRBJ2-5; a weak D match, TRBD2 (7 bases). The CDR3 length is 15 residues. Trimming left V 3 bases short and J 5 bases short, with 16 bases between. The germline V gene encodes CDR1 SGHVS and CDR2 FNYEAQ.

V gene TRBV5-4 combines with J gene TRBJ2-7, with D possibly matching TRBD2 (6 bases). V was shortened by 7 bases and J by 5 bases, with 22 bases between the two germline ends. This CDR3 spans 15 amino acids. Germline-derived CDR1 and CDR2 are SGHNT and YYREEE (reference sequence). The CDR3: CASYPVRDFQHEQYF. The DNA of the CDR3 is TGTGCCAGCTACCCCGTCAGGGACTTTCAGCACGAGCAGTACTTC.

This chain links TRBV5-1 with TRBJ2-7; D is perhaps TRBD1 (5 bases). Germline CDR1 is SGHRS and CDR2 is YFSETQ. The CDR3 consists of 14 residues. V shed 0 bases and J shed 7 bases, with 14 bases lying between them. Here the CDR3 DNA reads TGCGCCAGCAGCTTGGATCTGGGGCTGAGGGAGCAGTACTTC. Amino acid sequence: CASSLDLGLREQYF.

The chain is built from TRBV6-6 and TRBJ2-5, with 10 bases that match TRBD1. CDR1 and CDR2 from the germline V gene are MNHNY and SVGAGI (reference sequence). This CDR3 has 16 residues. V trimming: 6 bases; J trimming: 6 bases; junction bases outside the gene matches: 13. The CDR3 protein is CASSTAGTGERKTQYF. CDR3 in DNA: TGTGCCAGCAGCACGGCCGGGACAGGGGAAAGGAAGACCCAGTACTTC.

The rearrangement links TRBV5-1 to TRBJ1-1; 7 nucleotides match TRBD1. The CDR3 runs 15 residues. CDR1 is SGHRS, CDR2 YFSETQ, per germline. V trimming: 4 bases; J trimming: 3 bases; junction bases outside the gene matches: 9. The CDR3 sequence is CASSQGDSSYTEAFF. CDR3 coding DNA: TGCGCCAGCAGCCAGGGGGACAGCTCCTACACTGAAGCTTTCTTT.